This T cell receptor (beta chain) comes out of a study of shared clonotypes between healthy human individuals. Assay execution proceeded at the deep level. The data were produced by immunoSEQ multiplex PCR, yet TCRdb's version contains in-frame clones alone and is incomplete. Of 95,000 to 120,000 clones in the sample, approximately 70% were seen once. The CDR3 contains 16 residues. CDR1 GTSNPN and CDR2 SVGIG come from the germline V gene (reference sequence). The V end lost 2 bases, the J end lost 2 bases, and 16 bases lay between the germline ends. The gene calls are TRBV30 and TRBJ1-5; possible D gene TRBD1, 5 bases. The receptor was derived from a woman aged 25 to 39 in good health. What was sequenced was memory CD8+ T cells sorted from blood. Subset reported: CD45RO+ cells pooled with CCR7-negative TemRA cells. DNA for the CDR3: TGTGCCTGGAGTACAGGTCGGAATCTAGGCAATCAGCCCCAGCATTTT. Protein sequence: CAWSTGRNLGNQPQHF.